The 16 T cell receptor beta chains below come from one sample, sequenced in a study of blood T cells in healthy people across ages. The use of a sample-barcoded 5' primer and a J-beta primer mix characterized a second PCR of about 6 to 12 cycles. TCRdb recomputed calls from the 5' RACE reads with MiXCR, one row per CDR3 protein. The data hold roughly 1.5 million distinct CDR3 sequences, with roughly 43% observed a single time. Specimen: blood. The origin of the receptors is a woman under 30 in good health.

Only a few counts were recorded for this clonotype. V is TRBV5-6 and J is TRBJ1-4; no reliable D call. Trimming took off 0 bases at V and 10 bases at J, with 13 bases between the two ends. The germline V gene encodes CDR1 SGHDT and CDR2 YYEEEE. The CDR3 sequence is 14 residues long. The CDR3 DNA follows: TGTGCCAGCAGCTTGGGGACTCCATACGGAAAACTGTTTTTT. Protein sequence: CASSLGTPYGKLFF.

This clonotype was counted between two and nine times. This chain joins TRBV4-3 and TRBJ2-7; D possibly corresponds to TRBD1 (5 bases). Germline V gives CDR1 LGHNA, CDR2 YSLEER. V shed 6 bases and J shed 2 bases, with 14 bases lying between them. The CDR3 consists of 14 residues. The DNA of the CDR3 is TGCGCCAGCAGTGTTGGACAAGTTGCCTACGAGCAGTACTTC. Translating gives CASSVGQVAYEQYF.

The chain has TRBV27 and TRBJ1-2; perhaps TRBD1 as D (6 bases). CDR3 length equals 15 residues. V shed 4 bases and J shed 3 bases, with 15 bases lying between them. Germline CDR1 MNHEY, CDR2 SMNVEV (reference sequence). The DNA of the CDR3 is TGTGCCAGCAGTTACGTCGGGGGCGAAGACTATGGCTACACCTTC. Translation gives CASSYVGGEDYGYTF.

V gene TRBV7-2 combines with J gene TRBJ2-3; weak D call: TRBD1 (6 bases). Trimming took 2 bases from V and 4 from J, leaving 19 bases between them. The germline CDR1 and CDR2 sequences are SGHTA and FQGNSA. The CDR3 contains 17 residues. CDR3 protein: CASSLSPGTTKPDTQYF. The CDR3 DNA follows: TGTGCCAGCAGCTTATCACCCGGGACAACAAAACCAGATACGCAGTATTTT.

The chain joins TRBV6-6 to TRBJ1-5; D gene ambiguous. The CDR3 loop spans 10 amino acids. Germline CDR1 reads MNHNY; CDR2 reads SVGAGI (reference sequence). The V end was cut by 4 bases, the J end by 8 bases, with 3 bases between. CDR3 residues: CASSWEPQHF. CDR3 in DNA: TGTGCCAGCAGTTGGGAGCCCCAGCATTTT.

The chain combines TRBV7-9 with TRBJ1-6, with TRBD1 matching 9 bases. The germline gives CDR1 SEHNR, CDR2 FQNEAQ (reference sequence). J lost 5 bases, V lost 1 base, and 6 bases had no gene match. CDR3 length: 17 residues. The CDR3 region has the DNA TGTGCCAGCAGCTTAGGGGACAGGGTGGGGGATAATTCACCCCTCCACTTT. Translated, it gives CASSLGDRVGDNSPLHF. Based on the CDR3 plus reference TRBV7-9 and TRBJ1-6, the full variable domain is DTGVSQNPRHKITKRGQNVTFRCDPISEHNRLYWYRQTLGQGPEFLTYFQNEAQLEKSRLLSDRFSAERPKGSFSTLEIQRTEQGDSAMYLCASSLGDRVGDNSPLHFGNGTRLTVT.

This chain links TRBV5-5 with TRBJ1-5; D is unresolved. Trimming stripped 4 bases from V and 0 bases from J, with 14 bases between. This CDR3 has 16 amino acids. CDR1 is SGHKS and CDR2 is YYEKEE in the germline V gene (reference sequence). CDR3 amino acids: CASSPRSSYSNQPQHF. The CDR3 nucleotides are TGTGCCAGCAGCCCCCGGTCCTCCTATAGCAATCAGCCCCAGCATTTT. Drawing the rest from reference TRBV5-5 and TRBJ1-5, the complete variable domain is DAGVTQSPTHLIKTRGQQVTLRCSPISGHKSVSWYQQVLGQGPQFIFQYYEKEERGRGNFPDRFSARQFPNYSSELNVNALLLGDSALYLCASSPRSSYSNQPQHFGDGTRLSIL.

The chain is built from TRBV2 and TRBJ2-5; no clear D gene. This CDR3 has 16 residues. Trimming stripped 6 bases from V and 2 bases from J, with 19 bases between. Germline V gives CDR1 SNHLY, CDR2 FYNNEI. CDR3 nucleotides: TGTGCCAGCAGGGCGCAGTTGGGGAAATTTCAAGAGACCCAGTACTTC. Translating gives CASRAQLGKFQETQYF.

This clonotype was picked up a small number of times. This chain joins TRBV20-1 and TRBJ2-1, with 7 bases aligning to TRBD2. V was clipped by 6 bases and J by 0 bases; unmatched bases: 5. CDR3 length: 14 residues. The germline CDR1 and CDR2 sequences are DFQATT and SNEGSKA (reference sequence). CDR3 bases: TGCAGTGCCGAAGCGGGGACCTCCTACAATGAGCAGTTCTTC. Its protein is CSAEAGTSYNEQFF.

The CDR3 coding sequence is TGTGCCAGCAGCCCGTGGACAGGGGAAGATACGCAGTATTTT. Its translation is CASSPWTGEDTQYF. The V and J genes are TRBV5-6 and TRBJ2-3; 9 nucleotides align to TRBD1. Germline assignment: CDR1 SGHDT and CDR2 YYEEEE. The CDR3 runs 14 residues. V lost 4 bases, J lost 5 bases, and 5 bases stayed unmatched.

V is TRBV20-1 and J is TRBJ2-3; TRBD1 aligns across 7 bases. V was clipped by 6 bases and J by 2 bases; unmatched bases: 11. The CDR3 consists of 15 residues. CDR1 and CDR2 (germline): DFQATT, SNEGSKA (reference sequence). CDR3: CSATIGQAPTDTQYF. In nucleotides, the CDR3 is TGCAGTGCCACCATAGGACAGGCCCCCACAGATACGCAGTATTTT.

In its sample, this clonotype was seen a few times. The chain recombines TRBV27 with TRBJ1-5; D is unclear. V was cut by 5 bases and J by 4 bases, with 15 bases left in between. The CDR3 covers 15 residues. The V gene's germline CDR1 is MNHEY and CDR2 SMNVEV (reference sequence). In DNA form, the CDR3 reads TGTGCCAGCAGTGGTGACCCCGTCCGGAATCAGCCCCAGCATTTT. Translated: CASSGDPVRNQPQHF.

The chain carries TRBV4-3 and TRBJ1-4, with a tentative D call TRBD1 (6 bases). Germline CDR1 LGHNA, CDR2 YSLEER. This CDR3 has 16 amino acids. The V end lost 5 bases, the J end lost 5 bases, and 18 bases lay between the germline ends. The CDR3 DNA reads TGCGCCAGCAGCAACCGAATGGGGGCGATGAATGAAAAACTGTTTTTT. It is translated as CASSNRMGAMNEKLFF.

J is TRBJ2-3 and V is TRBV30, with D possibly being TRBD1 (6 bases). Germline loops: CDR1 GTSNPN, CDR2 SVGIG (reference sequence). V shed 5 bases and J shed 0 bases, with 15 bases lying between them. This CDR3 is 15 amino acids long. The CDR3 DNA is TGTGCCTGGTCCCCCGGGACACTTAGCACAGATACGCAGTATTTT. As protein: CAWSPGTLSTDTQYF.

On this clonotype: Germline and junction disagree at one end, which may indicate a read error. The CDR3 sequence: CASTSVYGCTF. In DNA, the CDR3 is TGTGCCAGCACCAGTGTCTATGGCTGCACCTTC. V usage is TRBV6-1 and J usage is TRBJ1-2; no clear D gene. The CDR3 sequence is 11 residues long. Germline-derived CDR1 and CDR2 are MNHNS and SASEGT.

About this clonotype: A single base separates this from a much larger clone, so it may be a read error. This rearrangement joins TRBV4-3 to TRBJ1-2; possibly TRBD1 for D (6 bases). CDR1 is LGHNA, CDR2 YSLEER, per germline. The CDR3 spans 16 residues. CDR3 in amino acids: CASSQDGRTAFYDYTF. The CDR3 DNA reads TGCGCCAGCAGCCAAGATGGAAGGACAGCCTTCTATGACTACACCTTC.